This TCR beta chain was profiled in a study of blood T cell repertoires in COVID-19. Participant reports of clinical history set cohort assignment. Clones were sequenced by immunoSEQ multiplex PCR, and TCRdb holds only the in-frame ones, with some missing. The sample yields approximately 210,000 clones, 81% seen once. The germline V gene encodes CDR1 SGHTS and CDR2 YDEGEE. CDR3 length equals 16 residues. V trimming: 2 bases; J trimming: 0 bases; junction bases outside the gene matches: 4. J is TRBJ2-3 and V is TRBV5-8; TRBD2 matches 9 bases. The clonotype originates from a woman in her 50s with acute COVID-19. The material sequenced was PBMCs or T cells enriched from blood (not recorded which). The CDR3 sequence: CASSFAGGPSTDTQYF. The DNA of the CDR3 is TGTGCCAGCAGCTTTGCGGGGGGGCCTAGCACAGATACGCAGTATTTT.